What follows describes a single T cell receptor (beta chain). The antigen is unknown. The data derive from a study of T cell responses to AZD1222 COVID-19 vaccine. Study in general: Second-dose groups at about 4 or about 12 weeks were pooled.

The CDR3 has 14 residues. Germline V gene sequence: CDR1 SGHNT, CDR2 YYREEE (reference sequence). Trimming pared 0 bases from V and 0 bases from J, leaving 6 bases between. General observations from the study: Spike-specific TCR breadth and depth both grew after two AZD1222 doses. It was only after the peak T cell response that any repertoires were sampled. Researchers report vaccine-associated CD4 TCRs spanning spike, with dominance at 160-218 and 743-854.

The method was immunoSEQ multiplex PCR; TCRdb's version includes in-frame clones alone and lacks a portion of them. The table has 110,000 to 150,000 clones, around nine tenths seen once. This material consisted of peripheral blood, taken on day 0 of AZD1222 vaccination. V usage is TRBV5-4 and J usage is TRBJ1-2; D not certain. This receptor was obtained from an adult in good health. The CDR3 DNA reads as TGTGCCAGCAGCTTGGAGGCAGCTAACTATGGCTACACCTTC. Translation gives CASSLEAANYGYTF.